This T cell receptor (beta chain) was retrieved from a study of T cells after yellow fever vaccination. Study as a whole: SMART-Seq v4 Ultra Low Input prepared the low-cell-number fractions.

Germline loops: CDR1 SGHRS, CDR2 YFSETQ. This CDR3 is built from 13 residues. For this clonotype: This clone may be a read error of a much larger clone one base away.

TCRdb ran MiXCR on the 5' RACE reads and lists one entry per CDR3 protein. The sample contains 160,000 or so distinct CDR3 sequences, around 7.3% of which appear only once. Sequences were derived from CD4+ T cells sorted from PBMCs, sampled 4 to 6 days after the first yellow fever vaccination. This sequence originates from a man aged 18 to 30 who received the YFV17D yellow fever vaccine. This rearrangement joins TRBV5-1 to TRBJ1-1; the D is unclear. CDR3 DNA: TGCGCCAGCAGTCTGGACGGTTCCACTGTAGCTTTCTTT. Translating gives CASSLDGSTVAFF.